This T cell receptor (beta chain) comes out of a study of shared clonotypes between healthy human individuals. Profiled with immunoSEQ multiplex PCR; TCRdb holds only in-frame clones, not every one. Seen here are about 580,000 clones, nearly 98% observed once, and the top ten hold approximately 0.33%. Notes on this clone: Its antigen is unidentified.

The naive CD8 population came from CD45RO-negative cells selected for CCR7, without terminally differentiated effector memory CD45RA+ cells. Findings of the study overall: In having few donors, the study represented limited genetic and exposure-history diversity. Depth was large, yet rarefaction showed that sorted-subset sequencing was incomplete. In contrast to clonotypes shared by all four donors, non-shared clonotypes had lower generation probabilities.

Germline V gene lookup returns CDR1 LNHNV and CDR2 YYDKDF (reference sequence). The ends were cut back, 1 base at V and 2 bases at J, with 5 bases in the middle. There are 14 residues in the CDR3. The sample consisted of naive CD8+ T cells sorted from blood. The sequence came from a man younger than 45 in good health. The chain employs TRBV15 and TRBJ2-2; unclear D gene. CDR3 amino acids: CATSRGVNTGELFF. In nucleotides, the CDR3 is TGTGCCACCAGCAGAGGAGTCAACACCGGGGAGCTGTTTTTT. Supplemented by reference TRBV15 and TRBJ2-2, the full variable domain reads DAMVIQNPRYQVTQFGKPVTLSCSQTLNHNVMYWYQQKSSQAPKLLFHYYDKDFNNEADTPDNFQSRRPNTSFCFLDIRSPGLGDTAMYLCATSRGVNTGELFFGEGSRLTVL.